This T cell receptor beta chain derives from a study of blood T cell repertoires in COVID-19. The overall study: Donors in the United States, Italy and Spain gave samples during acute or convalescent COVID-19. Nucleic acid was either cDNA or gDNA, and it came from T cells, B-cell-depleted T cells, or PBMCs.

The germline V gene encodes CDR1 MNHEY and CDR2 SMNVEV (reference sequence). J was trimmed by 3 bases and V by 7 bases; bases with no gene match: 10. The CDR3 has 15 amino acids. Per the study methods: How many nucleated cells were present was estimated from reference gene primer amplification. The repertoire was sequenced with immunoSEQ multiplex PCR; TCRdb's copy has only in-frame clones and lacks some. V, J and clone size are taken as reported in that table, and D and trimming were inferred from the DNA itself. The sample lists about 260,000 clones, 65% to 90% occurring once. This clone occurred once.

The TCR originated in a human donor in a cohort sampled during active COVID-19. Sequencing was done on a sample of peripheral blood. The chain carries TRBV27 and TRBJ2-7; 9 bases line up with TRBD1. CDR3 residues: CASIQADRGNYEQYF. CDR3 nucleotide sequence: TGTGCCAGCATTCAAGCGGACAGGGGAAACTACGAGCAGTACTTC.